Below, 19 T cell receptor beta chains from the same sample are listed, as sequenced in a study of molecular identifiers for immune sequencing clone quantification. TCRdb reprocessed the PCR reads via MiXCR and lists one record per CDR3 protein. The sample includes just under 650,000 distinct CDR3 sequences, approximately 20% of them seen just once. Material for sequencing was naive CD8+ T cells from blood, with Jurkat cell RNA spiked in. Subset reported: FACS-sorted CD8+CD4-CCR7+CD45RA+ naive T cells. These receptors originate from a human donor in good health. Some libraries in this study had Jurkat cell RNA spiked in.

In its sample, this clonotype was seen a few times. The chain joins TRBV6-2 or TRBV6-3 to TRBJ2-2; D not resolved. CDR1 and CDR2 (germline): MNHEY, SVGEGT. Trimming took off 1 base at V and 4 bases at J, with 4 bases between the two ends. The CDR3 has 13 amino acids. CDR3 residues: CASSYWTTGELFF. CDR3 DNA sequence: TGTGCCAGCAGTTACTGGACCACCGGGGAGCTGTTTTTT.

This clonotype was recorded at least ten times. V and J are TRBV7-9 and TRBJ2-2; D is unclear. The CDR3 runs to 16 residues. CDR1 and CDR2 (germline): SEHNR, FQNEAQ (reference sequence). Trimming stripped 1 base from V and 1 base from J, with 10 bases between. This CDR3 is CASSLGLTGNTGELFF. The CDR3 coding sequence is TGTGCCAGCAGCTTAGGATTAACCGGGAACACCGGGGAGCTGTTTTTT.

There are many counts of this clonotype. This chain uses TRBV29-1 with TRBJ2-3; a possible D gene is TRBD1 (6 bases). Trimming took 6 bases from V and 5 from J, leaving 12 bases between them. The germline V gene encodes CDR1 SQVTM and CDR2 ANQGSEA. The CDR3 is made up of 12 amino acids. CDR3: CSVTGYGDTQYF. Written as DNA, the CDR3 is TGCAGCGTGACAGGCTATGGAGATACGCAGTATTTT.

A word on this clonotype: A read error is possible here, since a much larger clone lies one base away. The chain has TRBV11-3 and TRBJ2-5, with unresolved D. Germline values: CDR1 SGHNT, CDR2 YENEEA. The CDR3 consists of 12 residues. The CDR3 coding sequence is TGTGCCGGCAGCTCAATAGGAGAGACCCAGTACTTC. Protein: CAGSSIGETQYF.

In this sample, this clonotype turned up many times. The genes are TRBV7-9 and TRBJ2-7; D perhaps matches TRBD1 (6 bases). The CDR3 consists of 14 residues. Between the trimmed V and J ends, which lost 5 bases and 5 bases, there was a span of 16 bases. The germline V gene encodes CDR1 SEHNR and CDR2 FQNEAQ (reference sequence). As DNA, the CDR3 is TGTGCCAGCAGCCGGACCGAGACAGGCCACGAGCAGTACTTC. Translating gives CASSRTETGHEQYF.

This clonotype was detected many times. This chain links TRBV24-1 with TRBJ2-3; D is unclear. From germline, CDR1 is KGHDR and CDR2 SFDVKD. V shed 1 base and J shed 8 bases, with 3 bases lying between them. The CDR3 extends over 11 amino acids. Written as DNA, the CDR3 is TGTGCCACCAGTGATTTAATTACGCAGTATTTT. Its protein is CATSDLITQYF.

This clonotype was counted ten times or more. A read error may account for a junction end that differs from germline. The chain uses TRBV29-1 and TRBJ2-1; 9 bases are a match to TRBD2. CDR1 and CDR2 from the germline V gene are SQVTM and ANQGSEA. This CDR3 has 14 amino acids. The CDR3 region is CSVEASGNYNEQFF. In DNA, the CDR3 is TGCAGCGTCGAAGCTAGCGGGAACTACAATGAGCAGTTCTTC.

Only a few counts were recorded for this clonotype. CDR3 sequence: CASTHWATTSGRPPGELFF. CDR3 bases: TGTGCCAGTACCCATTGGGCCACGACTAGCGGGAGGCCCCCCGGGGAGCTGTTTTTT. This rearrangement joins TRBV19 to TRBJ2-2, with 13 bases that match TRBD2. CDR3 length: 19 residues. Germline V gene data show CDR1 as LNHDA and CDR2 as SQIVND (reference sequence). The J segment lost 6 bases and the V segment lost 7 bases, leaving 17 bases of the junction unmatched.

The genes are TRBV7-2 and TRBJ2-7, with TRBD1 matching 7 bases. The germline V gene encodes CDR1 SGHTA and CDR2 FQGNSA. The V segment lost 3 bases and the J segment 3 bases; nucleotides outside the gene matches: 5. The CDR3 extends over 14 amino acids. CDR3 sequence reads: CASSLGDSFYEQYF. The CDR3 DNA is TGTGCCAGCAGCTTGGGGGACAGCTTCTACGAGCAGTACTTC.

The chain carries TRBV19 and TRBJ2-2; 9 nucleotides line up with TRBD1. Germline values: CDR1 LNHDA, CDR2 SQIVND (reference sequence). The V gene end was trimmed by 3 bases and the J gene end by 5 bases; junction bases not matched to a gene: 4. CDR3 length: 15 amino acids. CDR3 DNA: TGTGCCAGTAGTATCGGGACAGGGAGTACCGGGGAGCTGTTTTTT. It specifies CASSIGTGSTGELFF.

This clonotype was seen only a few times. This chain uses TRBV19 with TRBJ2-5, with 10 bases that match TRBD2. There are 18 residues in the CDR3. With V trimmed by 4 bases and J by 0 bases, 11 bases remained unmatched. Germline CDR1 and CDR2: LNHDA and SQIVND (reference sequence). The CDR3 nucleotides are TGTGCCAGTAGTAGTCTAGCGGGGGCCCTACCTTACCAAGAGACCCAGTACTTC. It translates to CASSSLAGALPYQETQYF.

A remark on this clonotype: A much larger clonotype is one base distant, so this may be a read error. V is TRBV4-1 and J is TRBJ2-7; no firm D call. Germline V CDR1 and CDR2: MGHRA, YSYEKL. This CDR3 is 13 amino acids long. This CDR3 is CAGSHSTAYEQYF. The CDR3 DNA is TGCGCCGGCAGCCACTCTACGGCCTACGAGCAGTACTTC.

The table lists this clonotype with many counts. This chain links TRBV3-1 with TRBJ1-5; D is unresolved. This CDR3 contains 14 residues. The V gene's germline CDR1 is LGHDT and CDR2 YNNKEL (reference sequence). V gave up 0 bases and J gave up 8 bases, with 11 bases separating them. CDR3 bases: TGTGCCAGCAGCCAAGATCCGGGGTTTAAGCCCCAGCATTTT. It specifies CASSQDPGFKPQHF.

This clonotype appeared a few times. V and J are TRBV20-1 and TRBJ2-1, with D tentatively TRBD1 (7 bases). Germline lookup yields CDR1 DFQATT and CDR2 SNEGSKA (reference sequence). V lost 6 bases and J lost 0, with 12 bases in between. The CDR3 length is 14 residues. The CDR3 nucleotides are TGCAGTGCGAGACAGGGACTCTCCTACAATGAGCAGTTCTTC. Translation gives CSARQGLSYNEQFF.

CDR3 loop: CASSLAADRDTEAFF. CDR3 DNA sequence: TGTGCCAGCAGTTTAGCGGCCGACCGGGACACTGAAGCTTTCTTT. This sequence joins TRBV12-3 or TRBV12-4 and TRBJ1-1; D unresolved. This CDR3 spans 15 amino acids. Trimming took 0 bases from V and 3 from J, leaving 11 bases between them.

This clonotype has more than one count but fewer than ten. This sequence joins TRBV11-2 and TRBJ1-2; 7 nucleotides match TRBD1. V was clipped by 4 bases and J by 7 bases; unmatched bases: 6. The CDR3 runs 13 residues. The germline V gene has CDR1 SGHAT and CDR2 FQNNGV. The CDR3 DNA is TGTGCCAGCAGCTCGGTCGACAGGGCTGGCTACACCTTC. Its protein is CASSSVDRAGYTF. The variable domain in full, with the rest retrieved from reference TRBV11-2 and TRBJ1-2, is EAGVAQSPRYKIIEKRQSVAFWCNPISGHATLYWYQQILGQGPKLLIQFQNNGVVDDSQLPKDRFSAERLKGVDSTLKIQPAKLEDSAVYLCASSSVDRAGYTFGSGTRLTVV.

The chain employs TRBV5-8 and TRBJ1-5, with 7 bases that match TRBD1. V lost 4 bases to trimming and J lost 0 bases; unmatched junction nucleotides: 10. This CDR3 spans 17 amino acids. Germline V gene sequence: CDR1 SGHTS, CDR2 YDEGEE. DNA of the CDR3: TGTGCCAGCAGCCCAAGCGGGACAGCATATAGCAATCAGCCCCAGCATTTT. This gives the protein CASSPSGTAYSNQPQHF.

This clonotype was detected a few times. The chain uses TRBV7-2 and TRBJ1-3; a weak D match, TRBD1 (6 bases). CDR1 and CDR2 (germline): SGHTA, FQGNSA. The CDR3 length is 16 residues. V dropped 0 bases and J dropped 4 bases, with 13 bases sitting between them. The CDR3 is CASSLAEGGLGNTIYF. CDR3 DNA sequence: TGTGCCAGCAGCTTAGCGGAGGGGGGGTTAGGAAACACCATATATTTT.

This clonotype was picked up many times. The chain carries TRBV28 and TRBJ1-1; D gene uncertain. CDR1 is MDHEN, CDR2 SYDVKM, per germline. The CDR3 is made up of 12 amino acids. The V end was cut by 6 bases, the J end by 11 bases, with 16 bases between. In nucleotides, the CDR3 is TGTGCCAGCAGCCGGATCGCCACTGGGGCTTTCTTT. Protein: CASSRIATGAFF.